The clone carrying this T cell receptor beta chain was recorded many times. These data are taken from a study of early T cells in non-severe SARS-CoV-2 infection. Germline V lookup: CDR1 SGHKS, CDR2 YYEKEE (reference sequence). The CDR3 has 15 residues. With V trimmed by 1 base and J by 7 bases, 7 bases remained unmatched. In TCRdb, the 5' RACE reads were re-called with MiXCR into one record per CDR3 protein. The table shows 30,000 to 40,000 distinct CDR3 sequences, with about 5% occurring only once. Sequencing used whole blood. The rearrangement links TRBV5-5 to TRBJ2-1; TRBD2 matches at 8 bases. This TCR was recovered from an adult who was a healthcare worker with PCR-confirmed SARS-CoV-2 infection or an uninfected control (not recorded which). CDR3 nucleotides: TGTGCCAGCAGCTTGTCCAGCGGGGGAGGAAATGAGCAGTTCTTC. Translating gives CASSLSSGGGNEQFF.